The 28 T cell receptor beta chains presented below share a single source sample, sequenced in a study of T-cell reconstitution after alpha-beta-depleted transplantation in children. A TCRbeta library incorporating unique molecular identifiers was prepared. TCRdb redid the calling of the PCR reads with MiXCR, one entry per CDR3 protein. The data show 220,000 or so distinct CDR3 sequences, with roughly 8.2% seen just once and nearly 6.5% held by the top ten. Specimen: PBMCs, mostly from graft donor cells, collected 180 days after TCRalphabeta/CD19-depleted stem cell transplant. These receptors were obtained from a male patient between 10 and 17 years old who had a stem cell transplant for acute lymphoblastic leukemia, so the T cells may come from the graft donor.

This chain connects TRBV5-4 to TRBJ2-3; 8 nucleotides line up with TRBD1. V gave up 5 bases and J gave up 8 bases; unmatched junction bases: 7. Germline CDR1 and CDR2: SGHNT and YYREEE (reference sequence). There are 13 residues in the CDR3. Written as DNA, the CDR3 is TGTGCCAGCAGGGATGACAGGGGTGGTACGCAGTATTTT. This gives the protein CASRDDRGGTQYF.

The V and J genes are TRBV11-2 and TRBJ2-1; D remains ambiguous. The CDR3 runs 12 residues. From germline, CDR1 is SGHAT and CDR2 FQNNGV. Trimming took off 1 base at V and 13 bases at J, with 11 bases between the two ends. Here the CDR3 reads CASSLGRHSQFF. In DNA, the CDR3 is TGTGCCAGCAGCTTAGGAAGGCACTCTCAGTTCTTC.

This clonotype was seen ten or more times. The V and J genes are TRBV12-3 or TRBV12-4 and TRBJ2-7; 7 bases agree with TRBD1. With V trimmed by 5 bases and J by 5 bases, 12 bases remained unmatched. The length of the CDR3 is 15 residues. CDR3 loop: CASSLGDRATHEQYF. CDR3 nucleotides: TGTGCCAGCAGTCTTGGTGACAGGGCAACCCACGAGCAGTACTTC.

This clonotype showed up many times. This chain joins TRBV18 and TRBJ2-7, with unresolved D. Germline-derived CDR1 and CDR2 are KGHSH and LQKENI. The CDR3 spans 13 residues. Trimming took off 4 bases at V and 7 bases at J, with 14 bases between the two ends. The CDR3 loop reads CASSQIPGFEQYF. CDR3 DNA sequence: TGTGCCAGCTCACAAATTCCGGGTTTTGAGCAGTACTTC.

Ten or more counts support this clonotype. The genes are TRBV20-1 and TRBJ1-1; D unresolved. Germline V CDR1 and CDR2: DFQATT, SNEGSKA (reference sequence). The V end was cut by 4 bases, the J end by 4 bases, with 10 bases between. The CDR3 has 12 residues. The CDR3 protein is CSATRYGTEAFF. CDR3 DNA sequence: TGCAGTGCTACTAGATATGGCACTGAAGCTTTCTTT.

Ten or more counts support this clonotype. The chain combines TRBV6-5 with TRBJ1-4; possible D gene TRBD1, 5 bases. With 2 bases removed from V and 8 bases from J, the gap between germline ends came to 15 bases. CDR1 is MNHEY, CDR2 SVGAGI, per germline. The CDR3 loop spans 15 amino acids. CDR3 amino acids: CASSYNLGVDEKLFF. CDR3 nucleotide sequence: TGTGCCAGCAGTTACAATTTGGGGGTTGACGAAAAACTGTTTTTT.

This clonotype was seen only a few times. The chain combines TRBV6-2 or TRBV6-3 with TRBJ1-6, with D maybe TRBD1 (5 bases). V lost 4 bases and J lost 10, with 17 bases in between. The germline CDR1 and CDR2 sequences are MNHEY and SVGEGT. This CDR3 contains 15 residues. The CDR3 is CASSFSTAGGSPLHF. The DNA of the CDR3 is TGTGCCAGCAGTTTCTCGACAGCCGGCGGATCACCCCTCCACTTT.

The sample holds many counts of this clonotype. V and J are TRBV20-1 and TRBJ2-3; D is possibly TRBD2 (6 bases). The CDR3 spans 15 residues. V lost 3 bases and J lost 2, with 15 bases in between. Germline assignment: CDR1 DFQATT and CDR2 SNEGSKA (reference sequence). The CDR3 nucleotides read TGCAGTGCTAGTAGCCTAGCGCTCAACACAGATACGCAGTATTTT. Its translation: CSASSLALNTDTQYF.

This clonotype was detected ten times or more. CDR3 in DNA: TGTGCCAGCTCACCGGGACGGGCGGCGTTGGGTCAAGAGACCCAGTACTTC. Its translation is CASSPGRAALGQETQYF. The chain couples TRBV18 to TRBJ2-5; D is perhaps TRBD1 or TRBD2 (5 bases each). V lost 3 bases and J 2 bases, leaving 19 bases between the germline ends. Germline assignment: CDR1 KGHSH and CDR2 LQKENI. The CDR3 length is 17 residues. The whole variable domain, filled in from reference TRBV18 and TRBJ2-5, reads NAGVMQNPRHLVRRRGQEARLRCSPMKGHSHVYWYRQLPEEGLKFMVYLQKENIIDESGMPKERFSAEFPKEGPSILRIQQVVRGDSAAYFCASSPGRAALGQETQYFGPGTRLLVL.

This clonotype has ten or more counts. The V and J genes are TRBV7-2 and TRBJ2-3, with D tentatively TRBD2 (6 bases). Germline V gene lookup returns CDR1 SGHTA and CDR2 FQGNSA. Deletions cut 5 bases from V and 6 bases from J, with 12 bases between. This CDR3 contains 13 residues. As DNA, the CDR3 is TGTGCCAGCAGCAATAATGGGGGGGATACGCAGTATTTT. Its protein is CASSNNGGDTQYF.

The table lists this clonotype with many counts. The rearrangement links TRBV12-3 or TRBV12-4 to TRBJ2-5, with unresolved D. The CDR3 runs 16 residues. V was cut by 6 bases and J by 0 bases, with 17 bases left in between. CDR3 nucleotide sequence: TGTGCCAGCAGCCTAACATATACCCTTTACCAAGAGACCCAGTACTTC. This translates into CASSLTYTLYQETQYF.

This clonotype was detected ten times or more. V and J are TRBV7-3 and TRBJ2-3; 7 positions match TRBD1. This CDR3 has 14 amino acids. Germline lookup yields CDR1 SGHTA and CDR2 FQGTGA. The V segment lost 7 bases and the J segment 4 bases; nucleotides outside the gene matches: 8. In DNA, the CDR3 is TGTGCCAGCATTGACAGGGTGGTCGCAGATACGCAGTATTTT. This encodes CASIDRVVADTQYF.

The rearrangement uses TRBV2 and TRBJ2-2, with D maybe TRBD1 (6 bases). The CDR3 loop spans 15 amino acids. Trimming removed 7 bases at V and 0 bases at J, with 12 bases between. Germline V gene data show CDR1 as SNHLY and CDR2 as FYNNEI. The CDR3 protein is CASKQQGANTGELFF. In DNA form, the CDR3 reads TGTGCCAGCAAACAACAGGGAGCGAACACCGGGGAGCTGTTTTTT.

This clonotype has at least ten counts. The chain employs TRBV9 and TRBJ2-3; D is possibly TRBD2 (6 bases). V shed 2 bases and J shed 3 bases, with 10 bases lying between them. Germline V gene data show CDR1 as SGDLS and CDR2 as YYNGEE. The CDR3 spans 14 residues. The CDR3 region has the DNA TGTGCCAGCAGCGTGCGGGGCCGGACAGATACGCAGTATTTT. This translates into CASSVRGRTDTQYF.

This clonotype was picked up many times. The genes are TRBV15 and TRBJ1-1, with D tentatively TRBD1 (6 bases). V lost 3 bases and J 3 bases, leaving 17 bases between the germline ends. Germline V gives CDR1 LNHNV, CDR2 YYDKDF (reference sequence). This CDR3 spans 16 amino acids. CDR3 region: CATSRALDSGYTEAFF. The DNA for the CDR3 is TGTGCCACCAGCAGGGCCCTGGACAGCGGTTACACTGAAGCTTTCTTT.

This clonotype was detected ten times or more. This rearrangement joins TRBV28 to TRBJ1-3; possibly TRBD1 for D (5 bases). Trimming took 3 bases from V and 0 from J, leaving 9 bases between them. The CDR3 length is 15 residues. Germline loops: CDR1 MDHEN, CDR2 SYDVKM. The CDR3 DNA follows: TGTGCCAGCAGTTTCGCAGGGATCTCTGGAAACACCATATATTTT. Protein product: CASSFAGISGNTIYF.

This clonotype was recorded at least ten times. The rearrangement links TRBV12-3 or TRBV12-4 to TRBJ2-2, with a possible D match to TRBD2 (6 bases). Trimming took 4 bases from V and 2 from J, leaving 11 bases between them. There are 15 residues in the CDR3. CDR3 bases: TGTGCCAGCAGTTCCACCGGGAGAAACACCGGGGAGCTGTTTTTT. Amino acids: CASSSTGRNTGELFF.

This clonotype showed up many times. V and J are TRBV5-1 and TRBJ2-1; 11 bases map to TRBD1. This CDR3 region has 17 residues. The V gene's germline CDR1 is SGHRS and CDR2 YFSETQ. Trimming removed 2 bases from V and 2 bases from J; junction bases left unmatched: 6. The CDR3 DNA reads TGCGCCAGCAGCTTACCCCCGGGACAGGGGGCCTACAATGAGCAGTTCTTC. Its protein product is CASSLPPGQGAYNEQFF.

Many counts were recorded for this clonotype. The chain recombines TRBV11-2 with TRBJ2-1, with D possibly matching TRBD2 (6 bases). Germline V gene lookup returns CDR1 SGHAT and CDR2 FQNNGV. V lost 6 bases and J lost 7, with 13 bases in between. This CDR3 comprises 13 residues. CDR3 coding DNA: TGTGCCAGCAGTCCCACCCGGGGGAATGAGCAGTTCTTC. This gives the protein CASSPTRGNEQFF.

The table lists this clonotype with many counts. V and J are TRBV5-4 and TRBJ2-3, with a possible D match to TRBD1 (5 bases). The CDR3 is made up of 13 amino acids. CDR1 and CDR2 (germline): SGHNT, YYREEE (reference sequence). The ends were cut back, 10 bases at V and 3 bases at J, with 15 bases in the middle. CDR3 sequence: CASLGVSTDTQYF. Written as DNA, the CDR3 is TGTGCCTCGCTAGGGGTTTCGACAGATACGCAGTATTTT.

This clonotype was detected ten times or more. The rearrangement links TRBV5-1 to TRBJ2-5; D not resolved. This CDR3 spans 12 amino acids. CDR1 is SGHRS, CDR2 YFSETQ, per germline. V gave up 3 bases and J gave up 1 base, with 4 bases separating them. The CDR3 spells CASSSPQETQYF. CDR3 DNA: TGCGCCAGCAGCTCCCCCCAAGAGACCCAGTACTTC.

This clonotype was seen many times. V and J are TRBV12-3 or TRBV12-4 and TRBJ2-2, with D possibly being TRBD1 (5 bases). The CDR3 loop spans 15 amino acids. Trimming pared 6 bases from V and 0 bases from J, leaving 11 bases between. The CDR3 loop is CASSLRDSNTGELFF. CDR3 bases: TGTGCCAGCAGCCTCAGGGATTCGAACACCGGGGAGCTGTTTTTT.

This clonotype was detected many times. For the CDR3, the DNA is TGCAGTGCGGAAGGACTAGCGGGGACTCCCTACGAGCAGTACTTC. It codes for CSAEGLAGTPYEQYF. The V call is TRBV20-1, the J call TRBJ2-7; 12 bases agree with TRBD2. With V trimmed by 6 bases and J by 2 bases, 8 bases remained unmatched. The CDR3 consists of 15 residues. Germline CDR1 DFQATT, CDR2 SNEGSKA (reference sequence).

There are many counts of this clonotype. The chain couples TRBV7-2 to TRBJ2-7; no reliable D call. CDR3 length: 14 residues. V gave up 5 bases and J gave up 2 bases, with 13 bases separating them. The V gene's germline CDR1 is SGHTA and CDR2 FQGNSA. The CDR3 loop reads CASSPGGWAYEQYF. In DNA, the CDR3 is TGTGCCAGCAGCCCTGGTGGATGGGCCTACGAGCAGTACTTC.

This clonotype came up many times. V gene TRBV20-1 combines with J gene TRBJ1-1; possibly TRBD1 for D (5 bases). V lost 5 bases, J lost 2 bases, and 15 bases lay in between. Germline V CDR1 and CDR2: DFQATT, SNEGSKA (reference sequence). The CDR3 is 14 amino acids. For the CDR3, the DNA is TGCAGTGCTTGCCCGGGGGGGGGAAACACTGAAGCTTTCTTT. Translation gives CSACPGGGNTEAFF.

The sample holds many counts of this clonotype. This chain joins TRBV6-5 and TRBJ2-4; D remains ambiguous. The germline V and J ends were trimmed by 0 bases and 7 bases, with 7 bases remaining between them. CDR3 length: 13 amino acids. Looked up from germline, CDR1 is MNHEY and CDR2 is SVGAGI. CDR3 in amino acids: CASSYSRTNIQYF. In DNA form, the CDR3 reads TGTGCCAGCAGTTACTCGAGAACTAACATTCAGTACTTC.

This clonotype was observed at least ten times. The CDR3 region is CSVEGSRGLETQYF. The CDR3 DNA is TGCAGCGTTGAGGGCAGCAGGGGGCTGGAGACCCAGTACTTC. This chain joins TRBV29-1 and TRBJ2-5; 8 bases map to TRBD1. Germline CDR1 and CDR2: SQVTM and ANQGSEA. The length of the CDR3 is 14 residues. Unmatched junction bases numbered 8, after V lost 3 bases and J lost 5 bases.

This rearrangement joins TRBV11-3 to TRBJ2-1; D is undetermined. The germline gives CDR1 SGHNT, CDR2 YENEEA. Trimming stripped 1 base from V and 10 bases from J, with 8 bases between. The CDR3 has 12 amino acids. CDR3 DNA: TGTGCCAGCAGCTTAGTGAGTGGCGAGCAGTTCTTC. Amino acid sequence: CASSLVSGEQFF.